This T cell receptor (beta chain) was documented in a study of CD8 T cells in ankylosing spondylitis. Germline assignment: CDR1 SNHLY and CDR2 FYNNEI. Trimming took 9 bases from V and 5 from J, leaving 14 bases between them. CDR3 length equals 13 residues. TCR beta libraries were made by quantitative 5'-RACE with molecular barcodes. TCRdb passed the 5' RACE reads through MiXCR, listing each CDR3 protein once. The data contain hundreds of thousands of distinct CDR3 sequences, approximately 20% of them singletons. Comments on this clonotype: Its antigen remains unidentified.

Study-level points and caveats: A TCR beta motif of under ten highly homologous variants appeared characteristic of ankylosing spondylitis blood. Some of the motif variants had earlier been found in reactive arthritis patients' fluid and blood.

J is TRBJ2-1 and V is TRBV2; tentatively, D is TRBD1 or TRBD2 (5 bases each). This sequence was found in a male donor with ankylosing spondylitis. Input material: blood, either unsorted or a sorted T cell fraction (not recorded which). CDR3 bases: TGTGCCAGGGGGGAGCAACGGGACAATGAGCAGTTCTTC. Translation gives CARGEQRDNEQFF.